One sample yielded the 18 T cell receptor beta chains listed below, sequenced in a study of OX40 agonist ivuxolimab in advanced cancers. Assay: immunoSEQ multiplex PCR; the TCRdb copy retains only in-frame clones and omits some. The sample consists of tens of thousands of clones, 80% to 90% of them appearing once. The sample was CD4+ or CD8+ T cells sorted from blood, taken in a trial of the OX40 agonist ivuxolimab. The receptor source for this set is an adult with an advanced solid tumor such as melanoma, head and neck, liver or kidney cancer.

The CDR3 DNA is TGCAGCGTTACCACCCCACAGGGGGCGTCTGATACGCAGTATTTT. Protein sequence: CSVTTPQGASDTQYF. This chain uses TRBV29-1 with TRBJ2-3; 9 bases line up with TRBD1. Germline lookup yields CDR1 SQVTM and CDR2 ANQGSEA. This CDR3 has 15 residues. V was clipped by 5 bases and J by 6 bases; unmatched bases: 12.

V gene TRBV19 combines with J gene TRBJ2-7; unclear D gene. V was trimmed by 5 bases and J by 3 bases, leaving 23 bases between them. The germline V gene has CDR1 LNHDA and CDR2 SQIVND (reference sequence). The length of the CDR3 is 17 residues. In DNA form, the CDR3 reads TGTGCCAGTAGTGGTTCCGGGTCGAGCGACTGGATCTACGAGCAGTACTTC. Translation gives CASSGSGSSDWIYEQYF. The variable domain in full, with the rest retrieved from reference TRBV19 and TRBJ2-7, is DGGITQSPKYLFRKEGQNVTLSCEQNLNHDAMYWYRQDPGQGLRLIYYSQIVNDFQKGDIAEGYSVSREKKESFPLTVTSAQKNPTAFYLCASSGSGSSDWIYEQYFGPGTRLTVT.

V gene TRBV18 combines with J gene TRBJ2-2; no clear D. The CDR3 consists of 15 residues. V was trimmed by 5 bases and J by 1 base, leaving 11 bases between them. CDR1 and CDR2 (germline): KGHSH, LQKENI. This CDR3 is CASSGQDRNTGELFF. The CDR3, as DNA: TGTGCCAGCTCAGGGCAGGATAGGAACACCGGGGAGCTGTTTTTT. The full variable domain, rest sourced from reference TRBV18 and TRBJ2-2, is NAGVMQNPRHLVRRRGQEARLRCSPMKGHSHVYWYRQLPEEGLKFMVYLQKENIIDESGMPKERFSAEFPKEGPSILRIQQVVRGDSAAYFCASSGQDRNTGELFFGEGSRLTVL.

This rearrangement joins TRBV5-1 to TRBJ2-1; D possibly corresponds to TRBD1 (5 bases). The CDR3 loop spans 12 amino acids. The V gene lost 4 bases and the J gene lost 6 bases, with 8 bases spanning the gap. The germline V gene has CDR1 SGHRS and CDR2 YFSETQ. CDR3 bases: TGCGCCAGCAGCGAGCAGGGCAATGAGCAGTTCTTC. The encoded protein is CASSEQGNEQFF.

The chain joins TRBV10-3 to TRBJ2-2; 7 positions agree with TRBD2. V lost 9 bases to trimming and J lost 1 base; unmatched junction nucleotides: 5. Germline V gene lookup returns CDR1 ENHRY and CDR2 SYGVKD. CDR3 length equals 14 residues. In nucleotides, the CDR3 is TGTGCCATAAGGGGACTAATGAACACCGGGGAGCTGTTTTTT. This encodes CAIRGLMNTGELFF.

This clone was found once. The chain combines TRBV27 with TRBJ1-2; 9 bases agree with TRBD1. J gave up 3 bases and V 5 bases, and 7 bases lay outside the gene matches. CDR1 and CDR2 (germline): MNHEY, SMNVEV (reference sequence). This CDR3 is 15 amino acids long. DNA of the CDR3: TGTGCCAGCAGTCCGATACAGGGGGCCTACTATGGCTACACCTTC. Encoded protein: CASSPIQGAYYGYTF.

CDR3 loop: CASSNLYGYTF. As DNA, the CDR3 is TGCGCCAGCAGCAATTTGTATGGCTACACCTTC. The rearrangement links TRBV5-1 to TRBJ1-2, with D unclear. Germline V gene data show CDR1 as SGHRS and CDR2 as YFSETQ. The V end lost 4 bases, the J end lost 5 bases, and 6 bases lay between the germline ends. The CDR3 is made up of 11 amino acids.

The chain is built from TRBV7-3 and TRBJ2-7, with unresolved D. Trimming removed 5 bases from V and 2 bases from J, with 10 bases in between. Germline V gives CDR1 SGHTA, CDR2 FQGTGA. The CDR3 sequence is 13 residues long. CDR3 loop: CASSLDGPYEQYF. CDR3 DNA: TGTGCCAGCAGCCTGGACGGTCCCTACGAGCAGTACTTC.

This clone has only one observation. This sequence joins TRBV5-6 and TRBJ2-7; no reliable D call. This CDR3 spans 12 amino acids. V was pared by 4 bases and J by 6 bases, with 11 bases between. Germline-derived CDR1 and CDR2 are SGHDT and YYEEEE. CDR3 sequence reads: CASSVASREQYF. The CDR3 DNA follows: TGTGCCAGCAGCGTTGCATCCCGCGAGCAGTACTTC.

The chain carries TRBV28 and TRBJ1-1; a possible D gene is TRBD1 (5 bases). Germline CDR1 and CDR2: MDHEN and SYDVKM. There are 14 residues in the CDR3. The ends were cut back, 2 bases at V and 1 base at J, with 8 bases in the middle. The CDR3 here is CASSLSQGNTEAFF. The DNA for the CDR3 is TGTGCCAGCAGTTTAAGCCAGGGGAACACTGAAGCTTTCTTT.

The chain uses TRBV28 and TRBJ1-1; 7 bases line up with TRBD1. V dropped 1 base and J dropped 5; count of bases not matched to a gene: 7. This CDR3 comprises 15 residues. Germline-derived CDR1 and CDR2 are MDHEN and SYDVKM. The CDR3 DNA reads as TGTGCCAGCAGTTTATTTACCGAACAGGGGACTGAAGCTTTCTTT. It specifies CASSLFTEQGTEAFF. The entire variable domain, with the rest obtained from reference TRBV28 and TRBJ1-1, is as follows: DVKVTQSSRYLVKRTGEKVFLECVQDMDHENMFWYRQDPGLGLRLIYFSYDVKMKEKGDIPEGYSVSREKKERFSLILESASTNQTSMYLCASSLFTEQGTEAFFGQGTRLTVV.

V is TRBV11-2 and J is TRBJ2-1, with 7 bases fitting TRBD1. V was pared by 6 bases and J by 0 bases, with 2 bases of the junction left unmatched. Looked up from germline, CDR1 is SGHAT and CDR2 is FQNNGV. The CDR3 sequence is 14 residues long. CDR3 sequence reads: CASSRDSSYNEQFF. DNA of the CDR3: TGTGCCAGCAGTAGGGACAGCTCCTACAATGAGCAGTTCTTC.

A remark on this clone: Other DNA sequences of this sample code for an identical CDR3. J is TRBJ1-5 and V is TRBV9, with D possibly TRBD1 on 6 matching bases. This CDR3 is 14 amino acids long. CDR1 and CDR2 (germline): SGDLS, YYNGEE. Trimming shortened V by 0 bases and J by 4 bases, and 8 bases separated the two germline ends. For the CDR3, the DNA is TGTGCCAGCAGCGTAGCAGGGGCGAATCAGCCCCAGCATTTT. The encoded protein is CASSVAGANQPQHF.

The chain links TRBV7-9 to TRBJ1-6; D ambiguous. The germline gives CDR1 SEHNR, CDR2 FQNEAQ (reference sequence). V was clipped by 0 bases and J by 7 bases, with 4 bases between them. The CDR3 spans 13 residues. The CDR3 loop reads CASSLALNSPLHF. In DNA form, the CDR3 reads TGTGCCAGCAGCTTAGCCCTCAATTCACCCCTCCACTTT.

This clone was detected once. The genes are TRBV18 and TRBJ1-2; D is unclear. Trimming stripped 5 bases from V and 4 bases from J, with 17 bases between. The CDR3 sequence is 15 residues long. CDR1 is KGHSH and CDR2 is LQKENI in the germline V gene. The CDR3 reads CASSVGSEVRYGYTF. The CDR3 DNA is TGTGCCAGCTCAGTTGGGTCGGAGGTTCGCTATGGCTACACCTTC.

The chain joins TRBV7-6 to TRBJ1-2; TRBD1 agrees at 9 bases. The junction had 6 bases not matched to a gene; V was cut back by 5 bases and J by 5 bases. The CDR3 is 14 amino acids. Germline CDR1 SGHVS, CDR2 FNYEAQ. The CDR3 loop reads CASSPDRGRYGYTF. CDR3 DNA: TGTGCCAGCAGCCCTGACAGGGGGAGATATGGCTACACCTTC.

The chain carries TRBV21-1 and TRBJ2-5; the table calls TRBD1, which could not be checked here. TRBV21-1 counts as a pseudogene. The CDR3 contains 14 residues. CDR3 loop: CASSKVGPQETQYF. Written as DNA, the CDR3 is TGTGCCAGCAGCAAAGTGGGCCCACAAGAGACCCAGTACTTC.

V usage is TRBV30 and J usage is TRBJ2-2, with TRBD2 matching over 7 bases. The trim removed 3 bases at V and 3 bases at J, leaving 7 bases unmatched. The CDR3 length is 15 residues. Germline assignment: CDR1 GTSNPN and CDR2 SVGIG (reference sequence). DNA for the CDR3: TGTGCCTGGAGAACTTGGGAGGGGCACACCGGGGAGCTGTTTTTT. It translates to CAWRTWEGHTGELFF. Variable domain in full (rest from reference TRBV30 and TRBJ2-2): SQTIHQWPATLVQPVGSPLSLECTVEGTSNPNLYWYRQAAGRGLQLLFYSVGIGQISSEVPQNLSASRPQDRQFILSSKKLLLSDSGFYLCAWRTWEGHTGELFFGEGSRLTVL.